These 16 T cell receptor beta chains originate from one sample sequenced in a study of T cells in Graves' hyperthyroidism and ophthalmopathy. Amplification targeted TCR beta CDR3 regions from RNA transcripts. With the HTBI primer set, the TCR CDR3 went through a first round of RT-PCR. TCRdb redid the calling of the multiplex PCR reads with MiXCR, one entry per CDR3 protein. Seen here are under 400,000 distinct CDR3 sequences, 15% to 20% observed once, and the top ten hold roughly a sixth. The sequenced sample was blood. The source is a middle-aged woman with Graves' ophthalmopathy.

This clonotype was recorded a few times. The rearrangement links TRBV6-2 or TRBV6-3 to TRBJ1-1; possible D gene TRBD1, 6 bases. The V and J ends lost 2 bases and 8 bases respectively, with 15 bases between them. CDR3 length equals 14 residues. CDR1 MNHEY and CDR2 SVGEGT come from the germline V gene. CDR3 sequence (DNA): TGTGCCAGCAGTTACACAGAGGGGGAAACGGAAGCTTTCTTT. Translating gives CASSYTEGETEAFF.

The rearrangement joins TRBV13 to TRBJ2-1, with D tentatively TRBD2 (6 bases). In germline, CDR1 is PRHDT, CDR2 FYEKMQ (reference sequence). The V end was cut by 5 bases, the J end by 4 bases, with 12 bases between. The CDR3 extends over 14 amino acids. The CDR3 spells CASSRGLRYNEQFF. CDR3 coding DNA: TGTGCCAGCAGCAGGGGACTGAGATACAATGAGCAGTTCTTC.

This clonotype was counted a single time. Possible read error: a much larger clone is one base away. J is TRBJ1-2 and V is TRBV27; D perhaps matches TRBD1 (5 bases). The V end lost 5 bases, the J end lost 6 bases, and 13 bases lay between the germline ends. Per germline, CDR1 MNHEY and CDR2 SMNVEV (reference sequence). The CDR3 has 13 amino acids. CDR3 sequence (DNA): TGTGCCAGCAGTCGGGACGGCGCCCATGGCTACACCTTC. Amino acid sequence: CASSRDGAHGYTF.

Ten or more counts support this clonotype. The chain carries TRBV6-1 and TRBJ1-5; D perhaps matches TRBD1 (5 bases). V lost 1 base to trimming and J lost 4 bases, with 11 bases between them. The CDR3 has 15 amino acids. Germline assignment: CDR1 MNHNS and CDR2 SASEGT. The DNA of the CDR3 is TGTGCCAGCAGTGAAGATCCAGGGTGGAATCAGCCCCAGCATTTT. Translation gives CASSEDPGWNQPQHF.

This clonotype has a count of ten or more. The chain combines TRBV6-1 with TRBJ2-5; unclear D gene. Trimming took 8 bases from V and 5 from J, leaving 9 bases between them. In germline, CDR1 is MNHNS, CDR2 SASEGT. This CDR3 has 11 amino acids. The CDR3 DNA reads as TGTGCCAGCGTAAATGGGGAGACCCAGTACTTC. Protein: CASVNGETQYF.

This clonotype was observed many times. The V gene is TRBV19, the J gene TRBJ2-2, with 7 bases that match TRBD2. Per the germline V gene, CDR1 is LNHDA and CDR2 is SQIVND (reference sequence). Trimming removed 6 bases from V and 5 bases from J; junction bases left unmatched: 12. This CDR3 is 16 amino acids long. The CDR3 region is CASSPTGTGGTGELFF. CDR3 DNA: TGTGCCAGTAGCCCAACTGGGACGGGGGGAACCGGGGAGCTGTTTTTT.

Note on this clonotype: Possible read error: a much larger clone is one base away. The chain employs TRBV12-3 or TRBV12-4 and TRBJ2-2; 7 nucleotides match TRBD1. The length of the CDR3 is 17 residues. Here the CDR3 DNA reads TGTGCCAGCAGTCCTCAGAACAGGGGCCAGAACACCGGGGAGCTGTCTTTT. Amino acids: CASSPQNRGQNTGELSF.

This clonotype was detected ten times or more. The junction does not match germline at one end; this may be a read error. The chain links TRBV12-3 or TRBV12-4 to TRBJ2-5; perhaps D is TRBD1 or TRBD2 (7 bases each). The CDR3 totals 18 residues. CDR3 sequence: CASSLAQGGLAVQKTQYF. The CDR3 DNA follows: TGTGCCAGCAGTTTAGCGCAGGGGGGCCTAGCGGTCCAAAAGACCCAGTACTTC.

This clonotype was found many times. The rearrangement links TRBV20-1 to TRBJ2-7; 7 positions match TRBD2. This CDR3 spans 14 amino acids. Germline-derived CDR1 and CDR2 are DFQATT and SNEGSKA (reference sequence). V gave up 3 bases and J gave up 2 bases; unmatched junction bases: 7. This chain's CDR3 is CSASASGLAYEQYF. The CDR3 coding sequence is TGCAGTGCTAGTGCTAGCGGATTGGCCTACGAGCAGTACTTC.

This clonotype has just a few counts. V usage is TRBV6-2 or TRBV6-3 and J usage is TRBJ1-5; 7 bases map to TRBD1. With V trimmed by 6 bases and J by 6 bases, 5 bases remained unmatched. This CDR3 spans 13 amino acids. Germline V gene data show CDR1 as MNHEY and CDR2 as SVGEGT. The CDR3 is CASRGQQIQPQHF. CDR3 bases: TGTGCCAGCAGGGGACAGCAAATTCAGCCCCAGCATTTT.

This clonotype was observed at least ten times. This rearrangement joins TRBV12-3 or TRBV12-4 to TRBJ1-3; 7 positions agree with TRBD1. This CDR3 region has 13 residues. V lost 6 bases, J lost 4 bases, and 3 bases stayed unmatched. Here the CDR3 reads CASSRGQGNTIYF. CDR3 DNA: TGTGCCAGCAGCCGGGGACAGGGAAACACCATATATTTT.

Turning to this clonotype: It may be a read error: a sequence one base away is much more abundant. Without the conserved terminal phenylalanine or tryptophan, this CDR3 likely stems from a read error. The rearrangement links TRBV7-2 to TRBJ1-2, with D uncertain. The CDR3 runs 11 residues. The germline CDR1 and CDR2 sequences are SGHTA and FQGNSA. V gave up 4 bases and J gave up 8 bases, with 8 bases separating them. The CDR3 protein is CASSSAGGYTS. CDR3 coding DNA: TGTGCCAGCAGCTCCGCCGGGGGCTACACCTCC.

This clonotype was detected many times. V usage is TRBV6-5 and J usage is TRBJ1-5, with 8 positions matching TRBD1. The V gene's germline CDR1 is MNHEY and CDR2 SVGAGI. This CDR3 has 15 amino acids. Trimming at V came to 4 bases and at J to 7 bases, leaving 9 bases not matched to a gene. CDR3 protein: CASSWTGRIDQPQHF. For the CDR3, the DNA is TGTGCCAGCAGTTGGACAGGGAGAATCGACCAGCCCCAGCATTTT.

The sample holds one count of this clonotype. This chain links TRBV4-1 with TRBJ1-5; D possibly corresponds to TRBD1 (5 bases). CDR3 size: 18 residues. Trimming cost V 4 bases and J 2 bases, with 21 bases left between them. In germline, CDR1 is MGHRA, CDR2 YSYEKL. CDR3 loop: CASSLGQGELGGNQPQHF. CDR3 in DNA: TGCGCCAGCAGCCTTGGACAAGGCGAACTAGGGGGCAATCAGCCCCAGCATTTT.

The sample holds many counts of this clonotype. The J gene is TRBJ2-3, the V gene TRBV19; D is possibly TRBD2 (5 bases). The V end was cut by 10 bases, the J end by 2 bases, with 16 bases between. The V gene's germline CDR1 is LNHDA and CDR2 SQIVND (reference sequence). This CDR3 region has 14 residues. CDR3 sequence: CATKRDVDTDTQYF. The CDR3 DNA reads as TGTGCCACAAAGAGGGATGTTGACACAGATACGCAGTATTTT.

This clonotype was seen repeatedly, ten times or more. The rearrangement links TRBV6-5 to TRBJ2-7, with TRBD2 matching 7 bases. The germline CDR1 and CDR2 sequences are MNHEY and SVGAGI. The length of the CDR3 is 15 residues. Unmatched junction bases numbered 9, after V lost 5 bases and J lost 2 bases. CDR3 sequence: CASSMTSGEPYEQYF. The DNA of the CDR3 is TGTGCCAGCAGTATGACGAGCGGGGAACCCTACGAGCAGTACTTC.